The source of this T cell receptor (beta chain) is a study of T cell responses to AZD1222 COVID-19 vaccine. Sequenced by immunoSEQ multiplex PCR; TCRdb stores in-frame clones only, minus some. The table records around 70,000 clones, roughly nine tenths of them present only once. General study points: The donor cohort was predominantly white British with a female majority, and clonal diversity may have been underestimated.

About this clone: Its specificity is unknown.

The source was peripheral blood, collected 28 days after the second AZD1222 dose. The TCR sequence derives from an adult who received the AZD1222 COVID-19 vaccine.

The chain's CDR3 is CAISRTGPGQPQHF. The CDR3 DNA reads TGTGCCATCAGTCGGACAGGGCCGGGTCAGCCCCAGCATTTT. The chain combines TRBV10-3 with TRBJ1-5; TRBD1 matches 8 bases. CDR1 ENHRY and CDR2 SYGVKD come from the germline V gene. The CDR3 runs 14 residues. The ends lost 5 bases at V and 6 bases at J; junction bases unmatched: 6.